This T cell receptor (beta chain) comes out of a study of T cell responses to AZD1222 COVID-19 vaccine. Whole-study findings and limits: Reportedly, close to half of spike-specific TCRs are directed against unmutated variant regions. It was only after the peak T cell response that any repertoires were sampled. In a largely white British group with more females than males, clonal diversity was possibly underestimated.

This clone was seen a single time. No antigen is known for it. TCRdb's copy holds only in-frame clones and misses some; the assay was immunoSEQ multiplex PCR. This table has approximately 81,000 clones, about 83% appearing once. Germline lookup yields CDR1 MNHEY and CDR2 SMNVEV (reference sequence). The CDR3 sequence is 14 residues long. Trimming took off 6 bases at V and 6 bases at J, with 12 bases between the two ends. This receptor was obtained from an adult who received the AZD1222 COVID-19 vaccine. The material sequenced was peripheral blood, taken 28 days after the second AZD1222 dose. The rearrangement joins TRBV27 to TRBJ1-6; D gene ambiguous. CDR3 sequence: CASSPQNFNSPLHF. CDR3 nucleotide sequence: TGTGCCAGCAGCCCACAGAATTTTAATTCACCCCTCCACTTT.